The clone carrying this TCR beta chain was detected only once. The data are from a study of blood T cell repertoires in COVID-19. Study-wide context: Nucleic acid was either cDNA or gDNA, and it came from T cells, B-cell-depleted T cells, or PBMCs.

The junction had 3 bases not matched to a gene; V was cut back by 2 bases and J by 2 bases. The CDR3 has 16 amino acids. Looked up from germline, CDR1 is ENHRY and CDR2 is SYGVKD. The assay was immunoSEQ multiplex PCR, and TCRdb's table has in-frame clones only and misses some. The repertoire includes some 250,000 clones, approximately 81% of them detected once, and about 7.4% sits in the top ten. This clonotype originated in a woman of 80 years or more with acute or convalescent COVID-19. Sequencing input: peripheral blood. The chain recombines TRBV10-3 with TRBJ2-3; 11 nucleotides agree with TRBD1. CDR3 bases: TGTGCCATCAGTGAGAGCGGACAGGGGGCCACAGATACGCAGTATTTT. Translating gives CAISESGQGATDTQYF.